A single sample gave rise to the 23 T cell receptor beta chains below, sequenced in a study of T cell repertoires in cytomegalovirus infection. Antigen specificity for these receptors is unknown. TCRdb reanalysed the reads using MiXCR and keeps one entry per CDR3 protein. The data show hundreds of thousands of distinct CDR3 sequences, with 32% seen just once and around an eighth held by the top ten. Sequences were derived from cultured CD8+ T cells from PBMCs, sampled from culture after CMV antigen stimulation. The receptors were sampled from a human donor in good health (CMV status not recorded). Some clones in this sample may be carry-over from other donors' samples.

This clonotype was detected a few times. The rearrangement links TRBV27 to TRBJ2-5, with TRBD2 matching over 10 bases. Germline trimming cut 2 bases from V and 2 bases from J; bases unmatched to any gene: 8. The CDR3 runs 17 residues. Germline V gene lookup returns CDR1 MNHEY and CDR2 SMNVEV (reference sequence). The CDR3 is CASSLGVAGGPQETQYF. The CDR3 DNA follows: TGTGCCAGCAGTTTAGGGGTAGCGGGGGGCCCTCAAGAGACCCAGTACTTC.

This clonotype was seen at least ten times. The gene calls are TRBV7-2 and TRBJ2-2; no firm D call. With 5 bases removed from V and 4 bases from J, the gap between germline ends came to 14 bases. The CDR3 covers 15 residues. Germline CDR1 is SGHTA and CDR2 is FQGNSA. The CDR3 nucleotides are TGTGCCAGCAGCCCCTTAGGGTTATTCACCGGGGAGCTGTTTTTT. This gives the protein CASSPLGLFTGELFF.

The chain is built from TRBV27 and TRBJ2-7; D is unclear. The CDR3 loop spans 14 amino acids. Germline CDR1 MNHEY, CDR2 SMNVEV (reference sequence). V lost 0 bases to trimming and J lost 4 bases, with 10 bases between them. The CDR3 nucleotides read TGTGCCAGCAGTTTATCGGGAAATGAATACGAGCAGTACTTC. Its protein product is CASSLSGNEYEQYF.

The chain has TRBV19 and TRBJ1-1, with TRBD1 as a possible D gene (6 bases). Germline CDR1 reads LNHDA; CDR2 reads SQIVND (reference sequence). V was trimmed by 7 bases and J by 7 bases, leaving 16 bases between them. The CDR3 has 13 amino acids. Here the CDR3 DNA reads TGTGCCAGTATATGGGGGGCTGGGGGTGAAGCTTTCTTT. Translated, it gives CASIWGAGGEAFF.

This clonotype has at least ten counts. The chain couples TRBV12-3 or TRBV12-4 to TRBJ2-3, with 11 bases aligning to TRBD1. This CDR3 has 15 amino acids. V was pared by 6 bases and J by 1 base, with 3 bases of the junction left unmatched. CDR3 in amino acids: CASSQGQGGTDTQYF. The CDR3, as DNA: TGTGCCAGCAGCCAGGGACAGGGGGGCACAGATACGCAGTATTTT.

This clonotype was seen a handful of times. The J gene is TRBJ2-1, the V gene TRBV5-6; TRBD2 matches 9 bases. Germline V gene sequence: CDR1 SGHDT, CDR2 YYEEEE. V shed 4 bases and J 3 bases; nucleotides not matched to a gene: 2. The CDR3 is 14 residues long. The CDR3 nucleotides are TGTGCCAGCAGCCCGCGGGAGGGCTACAATGAGCAGTTCTTC. It translates to CASSPREGYNEQFF.

This sequence joins TRBV19 and TRBJ2-2; D not resolved. The CDR3 is made up of 17 amino acids. Per the germline V gene, CDR1 is LNHDA and CDR2 is SQIVND (reference sequence). The V end was cut by 10 bases, the J end by 6 bases, with 27 bases between. The CDR3 region has the DNA TGTGCCACTTCGACCCCGGCACAGCTGCCTTCGTCCGGGGAGCTGTTTTTT. It specifies CATSTPAQLPSSGELFF.

This clonotype came up many times. The chain links TRBV7-9 to TRBJ2-7; no clear D gene. Per germline, CDR1 SEHNR and CDR2 FQNEAQ (reference sequence). V was clipped by 1 base and J by 5 bases, with 12 bases between them. The CDR3 is 14 residues long. The CDR3 DNA reads TGTGCCAGCAGCTTAGACGCAGCCCGGGACGAGCAGTACGTC. Translation: CASSLDAARDEQYV.

Only a few counts were recorded for this clonotype. The chain carries TRBV7-9 and TRBJ2-3; D gene unclear. CDR3 length: 15 residues. Germline-derived CDR1 and CDR2 are SEHNR and FQNEAQ (reference sequence). The V and J ends lost 3 bases and 1 base respectively, with 11 bases between them. DNA of the CDR3: TGTGCCAGCAGCTTCGGTGGTTCCCGCACAGATACGCAGTATTTT. This codes for CASSFGGSRTDTQYF.

This clonotype has just a few counts. J is TRBJ2-7 and V is TRBV10-3; no firm D call. CDR3 length equals 11 residues. Germline CDR1 reads ENHRY; CDR2 reads SYGVKD. V was pared by 0 bases and J by 5 bases, with 2 bases between. The CDR3 bases are TGTGCCATCAGTGAGTCCAACGAGCAGTACTTC. Translation: CAISESNEQYF.

The chain employs TRBV7-9 and TRBJ2-1; 9 nucleotides match TRBD2. CDR3 size: 17 residues. Trimming at V came to 5 bases and at J to 7 bases, leaving 15 bases not matched to a gene. Germline V gives CDR1 SEHNR, CDR2 FQNEAQ (reference sequence). The CDR3 spells CASSPLLPSGVGNEQFF. CDR3 coding DNA: TGTGCCAGCAGCCCTTTATTGCCTAGCGGGGTCGGGAATGAGCAGTTCTTC. Using reference TRBV7-9 and TRBJ2-1 for the parts outside the CDR3, the full variable domain is DTGVSQNPRHKITKRGQNVTFRCDPISEHNRLYWYRQTLGQGPEFLTYFQNEAQLEKSRLLSDRFSAERPKGSFSTLEIQRTEQGDSAMYLCASSPLLPSGVGNEQFFGPGTRLTVL.

This clonotype appeared a few times. The chain has TRBV24-1 and TRBJ2-1; no definite D call. The germline CDR1 and CDR2 sequences are KGHDR and SFDVKD. The length of the CDR3 is 14 residues. The germline V and J ends were trimmed by 5 bases and 9 bases, with 16 bases remaining between them. CDR3 sequence: CATSVSPSHSEQFF. Written as DNA, the CDR3 is TGTGCCACCAGTGTTTCACCATCACATTCTGAGCAGTTCTTC.

The chain is built from TRBV4-1 and TRBJ2-1; 9 bases line up with TRBD2. Per the germline V gene, CDR1 is MGHRA and CDR2 is YSYEKL. The J segment lost 1 base and the V segment lost 4 bases, leaving 11 bases of the junction unmatched. The CDR3 loop spans 18 amino acids. The CDR3, as DNA: TGCGCCAGCAGCCTAAGTTACGCGGGGGGGAGTTCCTACAATGAGCAGTTCTTC. Encoded protein: CASSLSYAGGSSYNEQFF.

There are a few counts of this clonotype. The CDR3 bases are TGTGCCAGCAGCTTAGTTACCAGCTACAATGAGCAGTTCTTC. Amino acid sequence: CASSLVTSYNEQFF. The chain combines TRBV7-9 with TRBJ2-1; D gene unclear. Trimming shortened V by 1 base and J by 3 bases, and 7 bases separated the two germline ends. CDR3 length: 14 amino acids. Looked up from germline, CDR1 is SEHNR and CDR2 is FQNEAQ (reference sequence).

This chain joins TRBV12-3 or TRBV12-4 and TRBJ1-1; D may be TRBD1 (5 bases). Trimming took off 5 bases at V and 5 bases at J, with 24 bases between the two ends. The CDR3 length is 17 residues. CDR3: CASSRMGQGVKGTEAFF. The CDR3 region has the DNA TGTGCCAGCAGTCGGATGGGCCAGGGTGTGAAAGGAACTGAAGCTTTCTTT.

This chain connects TRBV2 to TRBJ2-7; D is undetermined. The CDR3 spans 14 residues. Trimming removed 3 bases at V and 0 bases at J, with 9 bases between. Germline assignment: CDR1 SNHLY and CDR2 FYNNEI. CDR3 DNA sequence: TGTGCCAGCAGTGATTTAAGGAGCTCCTACGAGCAGTACGTC. Residues: CASSDLRSSYEQYV.

The V call is TRBV10-3, the J call TRBJ1-2; tentative D call: TRBD1 (5 bases). CDR1 is ENHRY, CDR2 SYGVKD, per germline. The CDR3 is made up of 13 amino acids. The germline V and J ends were trimmed by 3 bases and 5 bases, with 10 bases remaining between them. CDR3 DNA sequence: TGTGCCATCAGTGACCCAGGGCTTTATGGCTACACCTTC. Translation: CAISDPGLYGYTF.

The CDR3: CASGLDQTRAAYNEQFF. DNA of the CDR3: TGTGCTAGTGGTTTGGATCAAACTAGAGCTGCCTACAATGAGCAGTTCTTC. J is TRBJ2-1 and V is TRBV12-5; tentative D call: TRBD2 (5 bases). CDR1 and CDR2 (germline): LGHNT, FRNRAP. Trimming took off 1 base at V and 2 bases at J, with 15 bases between the two ends. CDR3 length equals 17 residues.

The V call is TRBV7-6, the J call TRBJ1-2; TRBD1 might be the D (5 bases). The CDR3 totals 14 residues. Germline loops: CDR1 SGHVS, CDR2 FNYEAQ. Trimming cost V 3 bases and J 8 bases, with 16 bases left between them. The CDR3 here is CASSFSGGRSGYTF. CDR3 bases: TGTGCCAGCAGCTTTTCGGGGGGGAGAAGCGGCTACACCTTC.

The chain carries TRBV2 and TRBJ2-3; tentatively, D is TRBD1 (5 bases). V was shortened by 6 bases and J by 4 bases, with 8 bases between the two germline ends. In germline, CDR1 is SNHLY, CDR2 FYNNEI. The CDR3 contains 12 residues. The CDR3 sequence: CASRRQPDTQYF. Here the CDR3 DNA reads TGTGCCAGCAGAAGACAGCCAGATACGCAGTATTTT.

The genes are TRBV6-6 and TRBJ2-1, with D possibly matching TRBD2 (6 bases). This CDR3 is 17 amino acids long. Per germline, CDR1 MNHNY and CDR2 SVGAGI (reference sequence). V lost 2 bases to trimming and J lost 5 bases, with 19 bases between them. The CDR3 loop reads CASSYVYGTAPNNEQFF. CDR3 coding DNA: TGTGCCAGCAGTTACGTCTATGGGACTGCCCCCAACAATGAGCAGTTCTTC.

This clonotype was counted between two and nine times. The V and J genes are TRBV24-1 and TRBJ2-3; D uncertain. This CDR3 contains 13 residues. Germline-derived CDR1 and CDR2 are KGHDR and SFDVKD. Trimming took 6 bases from V and 2 from J, leaving 8 bases between them. The CDR3 sequence: CATSNQLTDTQYF. CDR3 nucleotides: TGTGCCACCAGTAATCAGCTCACAGATACGCAGTATTTT.

The chain joins TRBV18 to TRBJ2-7; no definite D call. This CDR3 is 16 amino acids long. The V end lost 2 bases, the J end lost 3 bases, and 17 bases lay between the germline ends. Looked up from germline, CDR1 is KGHSH and CDR2 is LQKENI. As DNA, the CDR3 is TGTGCCAGCTCACCAGCCCGAGGCAGCCGTAACTACGAGCAGTACTTC. It encodes CASSPARGSRNYEQYF.